What follows is one T cell receptor beta chain and its context. Its specificity is unknown. Trimming shortened V by 5 bases and J by 6 bases, and 11 bases separated the two germline ends. In germline, CDR1 is SQVTM, CDR2 ANQGSEA. The CDR3 has 12 amino acids. The study ran its PCR with 60 Vbeta and 13 Jbeta primers. The method was immunoSEQ multiplex PCR; TCRdb's version includes in-frame clones alone and lacks a portion of them. Of 150,000 to 200,000 clones in the sample, approximately 70% were seen once. The data were obtained in a study of cytomegalovirus exposure and HLA in healthy donors. Study-wide results and caveats: Donors belonging to an Asian-associated ancestry cluster reportedly showed fewer N-insertions in productive TCRs than the approximately 700-donor mean, according to what a later analysis found.

The V and J genes are TRBV29-1 and TRBJ2-1, with D unclear. Sample: PBMCs. The receptor was derived from a woman aged 25-40 years in good health and CMV-seronegative. The DNA for the CDR3 is TGCAGCGTTTCGTCCCAGATCAATGAGCAGTTCTTC. Its protein is CSVSSQINEQFF.